These T cell receptor beta chains were read from a single sample in a study of shared clonotypes between healthy human individuals. The protocol was immunoSEQ multiplex PCR, while the TCRdb copy is restricted to in-frame clones and leaves out a portion. The sample consists of about 510,000 clones, about 95% of them appearing once. Material for sequencing was naive CD4+ T cells sorted from blood. These receptors all come from a woman in her 30s in good health. Both conserved end residues are part of each CDR3. The order of the fields is D gene, V gene, J gene, clone size, CDR3 protein, CDR3 DNA. D genes are given only for firm matches. The listing skips clone size in some rows; elsewhere it reads once, few, many or a size class.

D gene: TRBD2
V gene: TRBV6-5
J gene: TRBJ2-7
clone size: NA
CDR3 protein: CASSFPTSGTTYEQYF
CDR3 DNA: TGTGCCAGCAGTTTCCCGACTAGCGGGACGACCTACGAGCAGTACTTC

D gene: TRBD2
V gene: TRBV5-1
J gene: TRBJ2-1
clone size: NA
CDR3 protein: CASSPIGLAGGYPSYNEQFF
CDR3 DNA: TGCGCCAGCAGCCCAATTGGGCTAGCGGGAGGCTACCCCTCCTACAATGAGCAGTTCTTC

D gene: TRBD2
V gene: TRBV5-1
J gene: TRBJ2-3
clone size: NA
CDR3 protein: CASSWTSGNEDTQYF
CDR3 DNA: TGCGCCAGCAGCTGGACTAGCGGGAACGAGGATACGCAGTATTTT

D gene: TRBD2
V gene: TRBV5-1
J gene: TRBJ2-1
clone size: NA
CDR3 protein: CASRILAGGLNEQFF
CDR3 DNA: TGCGCCAGCCGAATACTAGCGGGAGGGTTGAATGAGCAGTTCTTC

D gene: TRBD1
V gene: TRBV6-6
J gene: TRBJ1-1
clone size: NA
CDR3 protein: CASSSQGEGTEAFF
CDR3 DNA: TGTGCCAGCAGTTCACAGGGGGAGGGCACTGAAGCTTTCTTT

D gene: TRBD1
V gene: TRBV18
J gene: TRBJ2-7
clone size: few
CDR3 protein: CASSPPGQPYEQYF
CDR3 DNA: TGTGCCAGCTCACCACCGGGACAGCCCTACGAGCAGTACTTC

D gene: NA
V gene: TRBV7-8
J gene: TRBJ1-4
clone size: NA
CDR3 protein: CASSSRQAATNEKLFF
CDR3 DNA: TGTGCCAGCAGCTCGAGACAGGCGGCAACTAATGAAAAACTGTTTTTT

D gene: TRBD2
V gene: TRBV27
J gene: TRBJ2-2
clone size: NA
CDR3 protein: CATGKSGRAFTGELFF
CDR3 DNA: TGTGCCACCGGGAAAAGCGGGAGGGCCTTCACCGGGGAGCTGTTTTTT

D gene: NA
V gene: TRBV18
J gene: TRBJ2-1
clone size: NA
CDR3 protein: CASSPREEEQFF
CDR3 DNA: TGTGCCAGCTCACCTAGGGAGGAGGAGCAGTTCTTC

D gene: NA
V gene: TRBV6-1
J gene: TRBJ2-7
clone size: NA
CDR3 protein: CASLPQTANSYEQYF
CDR3 DNA: TGTGCCAGCCTACCACAGACTGCGAACTCCTACGAGCAGTACTTC

D gene: TRBD1
V gene: TRBV18
J gene: TRBJ2-1
clone size: NA
CDR3 protein: CASSSGTGQYNEQFF
CDR3 DNA: TGTGCCAGCTCCTCCGGGACAGGGCAGTACAATGAGCAGTTCTTC

D gene: NA
V gene: TRBV2
J gene: TRBJ2-7
clone size: NA
CDR3 protein: CASSGLTGSSYEQYF
CDR3 DNA: TGTGCCAGCAGCGGGCTCACAGGGAGCTCCTACGAGCAGTACTTC

D gene: TRBD2
V gene: TRBV30
J gene: TRBJ2-1
clone size: few
CDR3 protein: CAWSGLAAKSSYNEQFF
CDR3 DNA: TGTGCCTGGAGTGGTCTAGCGGCAAAAAGCTCCTACAATGAGCAGTTCTTC

D gene: TRBD1
V gene: TRBV19
J gene: TRBJ2-1
clone size: NA
CDR3 protein: CASSPGTGTYNEQFF
CDR3 DNA: TGTGCCAGTAGTCCCGGGACAGGGACCTACAATGAGCAGTTCTTC

D gene: NA
V gene: TRBV5-5
J gene: TRBJ1-1
clone size: NA
CDR3 protein: CASSLAPQPSTEAFF
CDR3 DNA: TGTGCCAGCAGCTTGGCCCCACAGCCGTCGACTGAAGCTTTCTTT

D gene: NA
V gene: TRBV5-1
J gene: TRBJ2-5
clone size: NA
CDR3 protein: CASSRGTNQETQYF
CDR3 DNA: TGCGCCAGCTCCCGCGGGACCAACCAAGAGACCCAGTACTTC

D gene: NA
V gene: TRBV28
J gene: TRBJ2-7
clone size: NA
CDR3 protein: CASSSAGTAGAEQYF
CDR3 DNA: TGTGCCAGCAGTTCGGCCGGGACAGCGGGGGCCGAGCAGTACTTC

D gene: NA
V gene: TRBV5-1
J gene: TRBJ1-2
clone size: NA
CDR3 protein: CASSPGFGYGYTF
CDR3 DNA: TGCGCCAGCAGCCCGGGTTTCGGCTATGGCTACACCTTC

D gene: NA
V gene: TRBV4-1
J gene: TRBJ2-7
clone size: NA
CDR3 protein: CASSQDGTRPYEQYF
CDR3 DNA: TGCGCCAGCAGCCAAGATGGGACACGACCCTACGAGCAGTACTTC

D gene: TRBD1
V gene: TRBV5-1
J gene: TRBJ1-2
clone size: NA
CDR3 protein: CASSTTPGQGARGYTF
CDR3 DNA: TGCGCCAGCAGCACTACTCCGGGACAGGGGGCGCGGGGCTACACCTTC

D gene: NA
V gene: TRBV28
J gene: TRBJ1-4
clone size: NA
CDR3 protein: CASSRTHNEKLFF
CDR3 DNA: TGTGCCAGCAGTCGAACCCATAATGAAAAACTGTTTTTT

D gene: NA
V gene: TRBV5-6
J gene: TRBJ2-3
clone size: NA
CDR3 protein: CASSLPSTDTQYF
CDR3 DNA: TGTGCCAGCAGCTTGCCTAGCACAGATACGCAGTATTTT

D gene: NA
V gene: TRBV15
J gene: TRBJ2-3
clone size: NA
CDR3 protein: CATSRALREMADTQYF
CDR3 DNA: TGTGCCACCAGCAGAGCTCTGCGGGAAATGGCAGATACGCAGTATTTT

D gene: NA
V gene: TRBV6-6
J gene: TRBJ2-7
clone size: NA
CDR3 protein: CASSYAPTVSYEQYF
CDR3 DNA: TGTGCCAGCAGTTATGCCCCTACAGTTTCCTACGAGCAGTACTTC

D gene: NA
V gene: TRBV10-3
J gene: TRBJ1-5
clone size: NA
CDR3 protein: CAISESRGGNQPQHF
CDR3 DNA: TGTGCCATCAGTGAGAGTAGGGGAGGCAATCAGCCCCAGCATTTT

D gene: NA
V gene: TRBV27
J gene: TRBJ1-1
clone size: NA
CDR3 protein: CASQFVAGNTEAFF
CDR3 DNA: TGTGCCAGCCAGTTTGTTGCAGGCAACACTGAAGCTTTCTTT

D gene: TRBD1
V gene: TRBV28
J gene: TRBJ1-5
clone size: NA
CDR3 protein: CASRETGQGVYSNQPQHF
CDR3 DNA: TGTGCCAGCAGAGAAACGGGACAGGGAGTGTATAGCAATCAGCCCCAGCATTTT

D gene: TRBD1
V gene: TRBV5-1
J gene: TRBJ1-3
clone size: NA
CDR3 protein: CASSSTLQGSSGNTIYF
CDR3 DNA: TGCGCCAGCAGCTCAACTCTACAGGGGAGCTCTGGAAACACCATATATTTT

D gene: TRBD1
V gene: TRBV5-4
J gene: TRBJ2-7
clone size: NA
CDR3 protein: CASSNDRVGEQYF
CDR3 DNA: TGTGCCAGCAGCAACGACAGGGTTGGTGAGCAGTACTTC